The clone carrying this T cell receptor beta chain was seen once. Its matching antigen is unknown. The data were obtained in a study of T cells in localized non-small cell lung cancer. Germline assignment: CDR1 LNHDA and CDR2 SQIVND (reference sequence). V lost 3 bases to trimming and J lost 0 bases, with 10 bases between them. This CDR3 contains 15 residues. Study findings and constraints: Owing to sequencing of a solitary tumor region, heterogeneity cannot be discounted.

The uninvolved lung lay at least 2 cm from the tumor margin and lacked atypia. Libraries were prepared by immunoSEQ multiplex PCR; TCRdb keeps only in-frame clonotypes and omits some of them. The sample lists approximately 2,300 clones, roughly 38% occurring once. The chain uses TRBV19 and TRBJ2-3; TRBD1 is a possible D gene (6 bases). The TCR was taken from a male donor aged 60 or over with stage I lung adenocarcinoma. The source material was normal lung tissue next to the tumor, sampled before any cancer treatment. CDR3 protein: CASSMDRSSTDTQYF. The CDR3 bases are TGTGCCAGTAGTATGGACAGATCTAGCACAGATACGCAGTATTTT.